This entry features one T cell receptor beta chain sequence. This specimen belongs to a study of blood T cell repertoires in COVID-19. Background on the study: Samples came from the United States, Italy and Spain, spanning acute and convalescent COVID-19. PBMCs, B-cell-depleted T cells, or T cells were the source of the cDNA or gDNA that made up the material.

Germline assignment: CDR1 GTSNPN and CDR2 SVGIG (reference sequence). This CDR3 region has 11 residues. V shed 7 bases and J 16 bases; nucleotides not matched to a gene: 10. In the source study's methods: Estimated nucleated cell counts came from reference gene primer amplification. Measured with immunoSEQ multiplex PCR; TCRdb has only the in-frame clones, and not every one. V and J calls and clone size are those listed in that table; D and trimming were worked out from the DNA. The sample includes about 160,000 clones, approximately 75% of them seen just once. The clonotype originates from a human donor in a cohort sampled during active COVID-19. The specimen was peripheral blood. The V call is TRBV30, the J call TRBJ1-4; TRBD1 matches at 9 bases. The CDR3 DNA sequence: TGTGCCTTAAAGACAGGGGGAAGGGGGTTTTTT. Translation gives CALKTGGRGFF.